This T cell receptor beta chain was documented in a study of T cell responses to AZD1222 COVID-19 vaccine. Study conclusions and caveats: Vaccine-related CD4 TCRs covered spike, predominating at 160-218 and 743-854.

Some second doses came at about 4 weeks and others at about 12 weeks; these were pooled. In germline, CDR1 is SGHRS, CDR2 YFSETQ. V shed 4 bases and J shed 0 bases, with 5 bases lying between them. The length of the CDR3 is 13 residues. The assay was immunoSEQ multiplex PCR, and TCRdb's table has in-frame clones only and misses some. The table lists roughly 150,000 clones, roughly nine tenths of them singletons. As regards this clone: Its antigen is currently unknown.

The receptor's source is an adult who received the AZD1222 COVID-19 vaccine. The chain carries TRBV5-1 and TRBJ1-3, with D unclear. The sequencing here drew on peripheral blood, taken 28 days after the second AZD1222 dose. This chain's CDR3 is CASSRASGNTIYF. CDR3 bases: TGCGCCAGCAGCCGAGCCTCTGGAAACACCATATATTTT.